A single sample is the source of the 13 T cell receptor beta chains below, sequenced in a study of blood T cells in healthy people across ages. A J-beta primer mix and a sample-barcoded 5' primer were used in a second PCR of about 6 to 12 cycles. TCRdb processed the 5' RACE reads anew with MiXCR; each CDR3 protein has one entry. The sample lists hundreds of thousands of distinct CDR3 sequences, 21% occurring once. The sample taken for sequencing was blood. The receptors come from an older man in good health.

The CDR3 DNA is TGTGCCAGCAGTTTAGGGGCGGGACGGTATAATTCACCCCTCCACTTT. Translated: CASSLGAGRYNSPLHF. V and J are TRBV27 and TRBJ1-6; weak D call: TRBD1 (5 bases). This CDR3 is 16 amino acids long. The germline gives CDR1 MNHEY, CDR2 SMNVEV (reference sequence). Trimming took off 2 bases at V and 4 bases at J, with 12 bases between the two ends.

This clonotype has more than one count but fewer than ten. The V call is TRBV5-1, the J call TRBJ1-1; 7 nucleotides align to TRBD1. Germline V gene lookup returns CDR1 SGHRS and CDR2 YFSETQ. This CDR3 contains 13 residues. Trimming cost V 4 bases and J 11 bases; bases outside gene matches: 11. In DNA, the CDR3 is TGCGCCAGCAGCCGGGGACAGAAGGAGGAGGCTTTCTTT. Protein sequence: CASSRGQKEEAFF.

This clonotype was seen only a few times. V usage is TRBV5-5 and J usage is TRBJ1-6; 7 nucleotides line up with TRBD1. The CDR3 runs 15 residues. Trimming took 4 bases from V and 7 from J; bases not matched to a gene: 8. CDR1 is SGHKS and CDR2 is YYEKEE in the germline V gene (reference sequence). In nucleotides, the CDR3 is TGTGCCAGCAGCGTAACAGGGGATAGGAATTCACCCCTCCACTTT. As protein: CASSVTGDRNSPLHF.

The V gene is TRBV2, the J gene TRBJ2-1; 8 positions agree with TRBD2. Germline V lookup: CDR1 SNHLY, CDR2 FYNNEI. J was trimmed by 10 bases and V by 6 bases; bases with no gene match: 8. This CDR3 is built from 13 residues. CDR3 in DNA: TGTGCCAGCAGCAGAGCGGGAGATAGGGAGCAGTTCTTC. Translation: CASSRAGDREQFF. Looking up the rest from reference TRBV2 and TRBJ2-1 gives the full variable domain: EPEVTQTPSHQVTQMGQEVILRCVPISNHLYFYWYRQILGQKVEFLVSFYNNEISEKSEIFDDQFSVERPDGSNFTLKIRSTKLEDSAMYFCASSRAGDREQFFGPGTRLTVL.

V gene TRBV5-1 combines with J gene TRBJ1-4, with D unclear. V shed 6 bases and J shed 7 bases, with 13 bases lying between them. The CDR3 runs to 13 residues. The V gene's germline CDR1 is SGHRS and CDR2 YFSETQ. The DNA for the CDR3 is TGCGCCAGCAAGGACCCGAACGGTGAAAAACTGTTTTTT. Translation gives CASKDPNGEKLFF.

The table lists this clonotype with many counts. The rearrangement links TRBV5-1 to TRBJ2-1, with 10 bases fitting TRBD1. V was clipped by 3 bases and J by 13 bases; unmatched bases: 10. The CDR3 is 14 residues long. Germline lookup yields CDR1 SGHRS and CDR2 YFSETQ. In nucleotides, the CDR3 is TGCGCCAGCAGCTCTATCGGGACAGGGGATCCCCAGTTCTTC. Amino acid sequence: CASSSIGTGDPQFF.

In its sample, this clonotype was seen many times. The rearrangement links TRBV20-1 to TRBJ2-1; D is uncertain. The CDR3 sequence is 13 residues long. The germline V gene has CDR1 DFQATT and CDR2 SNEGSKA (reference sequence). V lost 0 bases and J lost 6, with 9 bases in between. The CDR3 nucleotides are TGCAGTGCTAGAGATCGTGGCGGCAATGAGCAGTTCTTC. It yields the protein CSARDRGGNEQFF.

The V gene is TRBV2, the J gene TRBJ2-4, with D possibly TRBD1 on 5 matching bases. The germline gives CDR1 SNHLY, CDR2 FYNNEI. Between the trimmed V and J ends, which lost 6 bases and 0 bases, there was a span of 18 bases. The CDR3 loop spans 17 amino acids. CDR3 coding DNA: TGTGCCAGCAGGGTTCATCTAGGGGAACTAGCCAAAAACATTCAGTACTTC. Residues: CASRVHLGELAKNIQYF.

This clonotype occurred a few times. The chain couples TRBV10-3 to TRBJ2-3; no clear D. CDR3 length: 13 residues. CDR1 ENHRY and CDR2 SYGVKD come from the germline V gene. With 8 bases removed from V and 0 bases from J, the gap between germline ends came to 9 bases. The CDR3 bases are TGTGCCATCTCACCGGCAAGCACAGATACGCAGTATTTT. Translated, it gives CAISPASTDTQYF.

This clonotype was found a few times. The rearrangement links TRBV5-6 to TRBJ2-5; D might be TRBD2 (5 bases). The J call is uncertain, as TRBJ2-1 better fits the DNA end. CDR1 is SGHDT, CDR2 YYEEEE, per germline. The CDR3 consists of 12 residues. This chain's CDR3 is CASSFESGEQFF. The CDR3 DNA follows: TGTGCCAGCAGCTTTGAGAGCGGTGAGCAGTTCTTC.

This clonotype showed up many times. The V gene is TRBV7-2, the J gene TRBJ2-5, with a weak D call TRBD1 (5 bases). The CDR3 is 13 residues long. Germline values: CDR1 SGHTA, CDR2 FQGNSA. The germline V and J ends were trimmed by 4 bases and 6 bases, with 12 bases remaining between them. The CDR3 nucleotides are TGTGCCAGCAGCTCGCCAGGGTTAAAGACCCAGTACTTC. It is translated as CASSSPGLKTQYF.

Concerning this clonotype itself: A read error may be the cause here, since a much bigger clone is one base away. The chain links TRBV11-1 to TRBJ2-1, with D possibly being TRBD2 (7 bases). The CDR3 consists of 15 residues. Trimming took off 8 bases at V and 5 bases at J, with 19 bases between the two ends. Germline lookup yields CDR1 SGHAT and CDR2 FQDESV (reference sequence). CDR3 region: CASGSQGRGHNEQFF. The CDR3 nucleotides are TGTGCCAGCGGTTCCCAGGGGAGGGGACACAATGAGCAGTTCTTC.

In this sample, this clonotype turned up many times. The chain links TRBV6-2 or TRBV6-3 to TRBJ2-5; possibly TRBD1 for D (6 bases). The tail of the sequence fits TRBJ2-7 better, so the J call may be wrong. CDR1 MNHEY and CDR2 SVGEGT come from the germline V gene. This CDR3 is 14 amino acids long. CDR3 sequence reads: CASSYDRYQNEQYF. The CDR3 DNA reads TGTGCCAGCAGTTACGACAGGTACCAAAACGAGCAGTACTTC.